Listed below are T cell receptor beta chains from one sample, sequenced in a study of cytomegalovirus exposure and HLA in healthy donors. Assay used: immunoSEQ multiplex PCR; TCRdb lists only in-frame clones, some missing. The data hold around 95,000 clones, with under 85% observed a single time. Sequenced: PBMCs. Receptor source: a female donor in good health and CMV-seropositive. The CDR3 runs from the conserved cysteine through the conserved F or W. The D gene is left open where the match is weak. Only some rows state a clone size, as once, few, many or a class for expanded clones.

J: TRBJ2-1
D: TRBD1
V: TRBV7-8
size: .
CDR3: CASSLAGQYNEQFF
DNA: TGTGCCAGCAGCTTAGCGGGACAGTACAATGAGCAGTTCTTC

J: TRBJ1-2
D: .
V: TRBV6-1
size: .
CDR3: CASSGVGGYTF
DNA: TGTGCCAGCAGCGGGGTAGGGGGCTACACCTTC

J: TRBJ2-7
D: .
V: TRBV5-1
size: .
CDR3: CASSLVGQGKKDEQYF
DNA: TGCGCCAGCAGCTTGGTAGGGCAGGGAAAGAAGGACGAGCAGTACTTC

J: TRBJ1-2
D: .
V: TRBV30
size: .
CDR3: CAWQSRASYGYPF
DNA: TGTGCCTGGCAGTCCAGGGCCTCTTATGGCTACCCCTTC

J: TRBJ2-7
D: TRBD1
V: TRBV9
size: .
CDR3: CASSGGPVPGQGSHEQYF
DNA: TGTGCCAGCAGCGGGGGGCCCGTCCCGGGACAGGGATCCCACGAGCAGTACTTC

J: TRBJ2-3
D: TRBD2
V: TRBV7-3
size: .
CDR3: CASSPGLAGGSDTQYF
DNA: TGTGCCAGCAGCCCCGGGCTAGCGGGAGGTTCAGATACGCAGTATTTT

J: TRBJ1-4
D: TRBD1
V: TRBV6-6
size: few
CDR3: CASSGTGFNEKLFF
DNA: TGTGCCAGCAGCGGGACAGGGTTTAATGAAAAACTGTTTTTT

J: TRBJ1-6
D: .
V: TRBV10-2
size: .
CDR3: CASMGGHRNSPLHF
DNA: TGCGCCAGCATGGGAGGACACAGAAATTCACCCCTCCACTTT

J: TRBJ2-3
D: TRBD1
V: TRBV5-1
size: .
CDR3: CASSRNRGITDTQYF
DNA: TGCGCCAGCAGCCGTAACAGGGGGATCACAGATACGCAGTATTTT

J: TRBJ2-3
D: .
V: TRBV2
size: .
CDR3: CASIKGLSHRTDTQYF
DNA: TGTGCCAGCATAAAGGGACTTTCTCATCGCACAGATACGCAGTATTTT

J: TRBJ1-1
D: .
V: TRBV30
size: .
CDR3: CAWSALNSFGTEAFF
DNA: TGTGCCTGGAGTGCCCTAAACAGCTTTGGGACTGAAGCTTTCTTT